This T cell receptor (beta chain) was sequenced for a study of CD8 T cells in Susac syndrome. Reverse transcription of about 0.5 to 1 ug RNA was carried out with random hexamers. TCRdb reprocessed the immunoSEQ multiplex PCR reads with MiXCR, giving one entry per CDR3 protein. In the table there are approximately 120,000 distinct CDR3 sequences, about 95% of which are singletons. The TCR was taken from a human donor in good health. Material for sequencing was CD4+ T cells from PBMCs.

CDR3 region: CSVRDRVASEEQYF. CDR3 in DNA: TGCAGCGTCCGAGACAGGGTCGCGTCAGAGGAGCAGTACTTC. The rearrangement uses TRBV29-1 and TRBJ2-7; TRBD1 agrees at 7 bases. The junction had 15 bases not matched to a gene; V was cut back by 6 bases and J by 7 bases. Per germline, CDR1 SQVTM and CDR2 ANQGSEA. The CDR3 totals 14 residues.